What follows are 16 T cell receptor beta chains derived from one specimen sequenced in a study of cytomegalovirus exposure and HLA in healthy donors. 13 Jbeta primers and 60 Vbeta primers were used for the PCR. Profiling relied on immunoSEQ multiplex PCR, and the TCRdb table lists in-frame clones only, not all of them. Among about 160,000 clones listed, 70% to 80% were seen once. The material sequenced was PBMCs. These receptors all come from a man in his forties in good health and CMV-seronegative.

The chain employs TRBV19 and TRBJ2-5, with D possibly being TRBD2 (6 bases). Trimming left V 5 bases short and J 2 bases short, with 15 bases between. CDR3 length equals 15 residues. CDR1 LNHDA and CDR2 SQIVND come from the germline V gene (reference sequence). The CDR3: CASSGGSGWQETQYF. The CDR3 nucleotides are TGTGCCAGTAGTGGGGGTAGCGGTTGGCAAGAGACCCAGTACTTC.

The V gene is TRBV11-3, the J gene TRBJ2-3, with D perhaps TRBD1 (7 bases). Germline assignment: CDR1 SGHNT and CDR2 YENEEA. The length of the CDR3 is 16 residues. Trimming shortened V by 5 bases and J by 0 bases, and 15 bases separated the two germline ends. Here the CDR3 DNA reads TGTGCCAGCAGCCCAAAGGGGGCGGGGAGCACAGATACGCAGTATTTT. This gives the protein CASSPKGAGSTDTQYF.

In DNA form, the CDR3 reads TGTGCCAGCAGCGTAGGGTGGGGGGTTAACTATGGCTACACCTTC. Translating gives CASSVGWGVNYGYTF. V usage is TRBV9 and J usage is TRBJ1-2; tentative D call: TRBD1 (5 bases). The length of the CDR3 is 15 residues. Deletions cut 0 bases from V and 1 base from J, with 10 bases between. The germline CDR1 and CDR2 sequences are SGDLS and YYNGEE.

This clone was observed a single time. The CDR3 coding sequence is TGTGCCAGCAGCGTTGCGGGTCCTGGGTTCGGATCACCCCTCCACTTT. It codes for CASSVAGPGFGSPLHF. The rearrangement uses TRBV5-4 and TRBJ1-6; no reliable D call. This CDR3 contains 16 residues. Germline CDR1 SGHNT, CDR2 YYREEE (reference sequence). Trimming stripped 4 bases from V and 10 bases from J, with 21 bases between.

The chain combines TRBV11-2 with TRBJ2-3; 10 bases line up with TRBD2. Germline-derived CDR1 and CDR2 are SGHAT and FQNNGV. With V trimmed by 2 bases and J by 3 bases, 2 bases remained unmatched. CDR3 length equals 15 residues. The chain's CDR3 is CASSLSGGVTDTQYF. The DNA of the CDR3 is TGTGCCAGCAGCTTAAGCGGGGGGGTTACAGATACGCAGTATTTT.

This sequence joins TRBV6-6 and TRBJ2-1, with 10 bases lining up with TRBD2. The CDR3 has 16 amino acids. After removal of 2 bases from V and 7 bases from J, the junction contained 8 bases not matched to a gene. Germline V lookup: CDR1 MNHNY, CDR2 SVGAGI (reference sequence). The CDR3, as DNA: TGTGCCAGCAGTTACCCCGGACTAGCGGTGGGAAATGAGCAGTTCTTC. Amino acids: CASSYPGLAVGNEQFF.

The chain recombines TRBV6-5 with TRBJ2-7, with 9 bases matching TRBD1. CDR1 MNHEY and CDR2 SVGAGI come from the germline V gene. The CDR3 sequence is 15 residues long. The V gene end was trimmed by 0 bases and the J gene end by 5 bases; junction bases not matched to a gene: 5. CDR3 loop: CASSYSTGGLDEQYF. The CDR3 DNA sequence: TGTGCCAGCAGTTACTCGACAGGGGGTCTGGACGAGCAGTACTTC.

This rearrangement joins TRBV28 to TRBJ1-5, with 7 bases identical to TRBD1. This CDR3 comprises 14 residues. CDR1 and CDR2 from the germline V gene are MDHEN and SYDVKM. The junction had 7 bases not matched to a gene; V was cut back by 7 bases and J by 4 bases. Written as DNA, the CDR3 is TGTGCCAGCAATATCCGGGACAGAAATCAGCCCCAGCATTTT. Protein product: CASNIRDRNQPQHF.

V usage is TRBV2 and J usage is TRBJ1-2; 7 nucleotides match TRBD1. V shed 7 bases, J shed 0 bases, and the junction held 8 bases outside the gene matches. The CDR3 length is 15 residues. Germline values: CDR1 SNHLY, CDR2 FYNNEI. The CDR3 sequence is CASTRQGRSNYGYTF. The CDR3 nucleotides read TGTGCCAGCACCAGACAGGGAAGATCTAACTATGGCTACACCTTC. Using reference TRBV2 and TRBJ1-2 for the parts outside the CDR3, the full variable domain is EPEVTQTPSHQVTQMGQEVILRCVPISNHLYFYWYRQILGQKVEFLVSFYNNEISEKSEIFDDQFSVERPDGSNFTLKIRSTKLEDSAMYFCASTRQGRSNYGYTFGSGTRLTVV.

The rearrangement joins TRBV15 to TRBJ2-1; possibly TRBD1 for D (5 bases). The ends were cut back, 0 bases at V and 1 base at J, with 16 bases in the middle. CDR3 length: 18 residues. CDR1 and CDR2 from the germline V gene are LNHNV and YYDKDF (reference sequence). This CDR3 is CATSREAGHPSSYNEQFF. For the CDR3, the DNA is TGTGCCACCAGCAGAGAAGCTGGACACCCATCTTCCTACAATGAGCAGTTCTTC.

The chain couples TRBV5-1 to TRBJ1-5; D gene uncertain. Germline CDR1 reads SGHRS; CDR2 reads YFSETQ. Trimming removed 0 bases from V and 1 base from J, with 8 bases in between. The CDR3 sequence is 15 residues long. Here the CDR3 reads CASSLEELSNQPQHF. The CDR3 nucleotides read TGCGCCAGCAGCTTGGAAGAGTTAAGCAATCAGCCCCAGCATTTT.

Note on this clone: At the DNA level, this CDR3 is encoded by other sequences in the same sample as well. The rearrangement joins TRBV9 to TRBJ2-2; D unclear. V was cut by 0 bases and J by 5 bases, with 5 bases left in between. The CDR3 is made up of 13 amino acids. CDR1 is SGDLS, CDR2 YYNGEE, per germline. The CDR3 loop is CASSVARTGELFF. DNA of the CDR3: TGTGCCAGCAGCGTAGCTAGAACCGGGGAGCTGTTTTTT.

The chain joins TRBV10-3 to TRBJ1-2; 8 bases are a match to TRBD1. After removal of 8 bases from V and 7 bases from J, the junction contained 3 bases not matched to a gene. Germline V gene data show CDR1 as ENHRY and CDR2 as SYGVKD. The CDR3 length is 11 residues. CDR3 sequence: CAIETGGGYTF. As DNA, the CDR3 is TGTGCCATCGAAACAGGGGGTGGCTACACCTTC.

V usage is TRBV4-3 and J usage is TRBJ2-2; the match to TRBD2 covers 12 bases. The CDR3 has 16 residues. Losses at the gene ends were 5 bases for V and 6 bases for J; bases not matched to a gene: 7. Germline lookup yields CDR1 LGHNA and CDR2 YSLEER. The CDR3 coding sequence is TGCGCCAGCAGCGAACTAGCGGGGGGTGCTTCCGGGGAGCTGTTTTTT. Translation: CASSELAGGASGELFF.

V usage is TRBV9 and J usage is TRBJ2-5; 8 nucleotides agree with TRBD1. Germline V lookup: CDR1 SGDLS, CDR2 YYNGEE. V lost 0 bases and J lost 5; bases outside the gene matches: 12. The CDR3 has 17 residues. The CDR3, as DNA: TGTGCCAGCAGCGTAGGGGCAGGGGGCGCTGGTACGGAGACCCAGTACTTC. Translated: CASSVGAGGAGTETQYF.

The rearrangement links TRBV4-3 to TRBJ2-3; TRBD1 aligns across 7 bases. Trimming cost V 9 bases and J 3 bases; bases outside gene matches: 9. The CDR3 spans 14 residues. Germline assignment: CDR1 LGHNA and CDR2 YSLEER. CDR3 amino acids: CASGWDSATDTQYF. Here the CDR3 DNA reads TGCGCCAGTGGGTGGGACAGTGCGACAGATACGCAGTATTTT.